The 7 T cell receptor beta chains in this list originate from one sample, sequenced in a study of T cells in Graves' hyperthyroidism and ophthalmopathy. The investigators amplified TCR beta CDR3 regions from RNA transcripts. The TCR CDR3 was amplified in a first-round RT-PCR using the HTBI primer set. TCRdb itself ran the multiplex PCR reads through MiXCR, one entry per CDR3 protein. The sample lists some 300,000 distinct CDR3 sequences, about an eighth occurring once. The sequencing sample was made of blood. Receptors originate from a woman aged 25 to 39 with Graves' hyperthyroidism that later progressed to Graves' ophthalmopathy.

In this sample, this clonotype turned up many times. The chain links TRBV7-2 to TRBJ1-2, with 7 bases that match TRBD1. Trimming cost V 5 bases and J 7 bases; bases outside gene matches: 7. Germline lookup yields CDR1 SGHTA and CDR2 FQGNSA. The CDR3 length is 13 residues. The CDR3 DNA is TGTGCCAGCAGCAGCCGTGACAGGGTTGGCTACACCTTC. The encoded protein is CASSSRDRVGYTF.

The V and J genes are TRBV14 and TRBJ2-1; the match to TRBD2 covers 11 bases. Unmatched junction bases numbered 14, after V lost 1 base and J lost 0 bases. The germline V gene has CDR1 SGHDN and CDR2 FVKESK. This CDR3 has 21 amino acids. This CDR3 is CASSQVTWTSGWPSSYNEQFF. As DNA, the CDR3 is TGTGCCAGCAGCCAAGTTACATGGACTAGCGGGTGGCCCAGCTCCTACAATGAGCAGTTCTTC.

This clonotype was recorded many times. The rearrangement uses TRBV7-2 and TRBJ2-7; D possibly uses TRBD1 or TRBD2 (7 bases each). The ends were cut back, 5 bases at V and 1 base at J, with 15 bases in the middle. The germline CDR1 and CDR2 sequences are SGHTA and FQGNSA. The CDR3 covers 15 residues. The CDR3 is CASSPRGTVSYEQYF. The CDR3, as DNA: TGTGCCAGCAGCCCGCGGGGGACAGTTTCCTACGAGCAGTACTTC.

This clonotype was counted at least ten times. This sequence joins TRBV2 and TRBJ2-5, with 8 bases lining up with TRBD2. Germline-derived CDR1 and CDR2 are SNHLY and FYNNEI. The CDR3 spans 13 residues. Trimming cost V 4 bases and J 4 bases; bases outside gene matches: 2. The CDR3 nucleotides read TGTGCCAGCAGTGCCGGGAGGGGAGAGACCCAGTACTTC. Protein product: CASSAGRGETQYF.

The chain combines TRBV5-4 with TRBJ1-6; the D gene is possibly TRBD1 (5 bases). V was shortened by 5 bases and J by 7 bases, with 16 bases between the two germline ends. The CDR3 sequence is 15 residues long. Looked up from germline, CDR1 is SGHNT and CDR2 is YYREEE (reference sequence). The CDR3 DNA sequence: TGTGCCAGCAGACGACCCGGGACGGAAAATTCACCCCTCCACTTT. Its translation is CASRRPGTENSPLHF.

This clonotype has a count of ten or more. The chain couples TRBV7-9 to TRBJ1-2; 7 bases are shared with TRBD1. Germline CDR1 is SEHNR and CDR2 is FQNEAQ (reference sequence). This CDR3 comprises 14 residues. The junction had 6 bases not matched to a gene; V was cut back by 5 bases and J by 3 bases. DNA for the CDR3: TGTGCCAGCAGCGTTGGGGACAGAGACTATGGCTACACCTTC. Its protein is CASSVGDRDYGYTF.

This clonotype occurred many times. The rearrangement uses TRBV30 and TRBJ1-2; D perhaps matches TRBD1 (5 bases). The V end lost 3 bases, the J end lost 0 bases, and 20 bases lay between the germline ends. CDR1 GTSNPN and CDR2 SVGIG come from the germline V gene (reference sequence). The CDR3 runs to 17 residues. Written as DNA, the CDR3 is TGTGCCTGGAGATTGGGGAGGACAAACATAGCTAACTATGGCTACACCTTC. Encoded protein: CAWRLGRTNIANYGYTF.